These T cell receptor beta chains were read from a single sample in a study of CD8 T cells in Susac syndrome. TCRdb recomputed calls from the immunoSEQ multiplex PCR reads with MiXCR, one row per CDR3 protein. The data show 180,000 or so distinct CDR3 sequences, approximately 95% seen once. The sample comprised CD4+ T cells from PBMCs. All receptors derive from a human donor in good health. Both conserved end residues are trimmed from each CDR3. A D gene is named only where the DNA matches it firmly.

d_call	v_call	j_call	cdr3_aa
-	TRBV15	TRBJ2-1	ATSGGYNEQF
TRBD1	TRBV30	TRBJ1-5	AWNQDRGNQPQH
-	TRBV4-3	TRBJ2-5	ASSQEFRETQY
TRBD1	TRBV29-1	TRBJ2-1	SASWSGQGFHEQF
-	TRBV9	TRBJ2-5	ASSVGDSQETQY
TRBD2	TRBV6-5	TRBJ2-2	ASSYTSDYTGELF
-	TRBV14	TRBJ2-5	ASSAGETQY
-	TRBV23-1	TRBJ2-4	ASSQGQSEFENIQY
-	TRBV30	TRBJ1-1	ALDRGGAEAF
-	TRBV18	TRBJ2-5	ASSPALQTQY
-	TRBV2	TRBJ1-5	ASRTLGQGDNQPQH
TRBD1	TRBV24-1	TRBJ2-7	ATAGTGGNEQY
TRBD2	TRBV12-3/TRBV12-4	TRBJ2-7	ASSLGLADYEQY
-	TRBV4-3	TRBJ2-2	ASLVGPDTGELF
-	TRBV11-2	TRBJ1-2	ASSSAPLYYGYT
-	TRBV7-8	TRBJ2-1	ASSLASHNEQF
TRBD2	TRBV7-2	TRBJ2-7	ASSRPEGRGEQY
-	TRBV7-9	TRBJ2-6	ASSLRSSGANVLT
-	TRBV18	TRBJ2-5	ASSPPGGLQETQY
-	TRBV6-5	TRBJ1-2	ASGTGIGYT
-	TRBV5-1	TRBJ2-7	ASSKKAQDISYEQY
-	TRBV28	TRBJ2-6	ASSLMGSGANVLT
-	TRBV29-1	TRBJ2-3	SVEISGSTDTQY
TRBD2	TRBV6-2/TRBV6-3	TRBJ2-2	ASKLAGDRTGELF
-	TRBV29-1	TRBJ1-2	SVHRERYGYT
-	TRBV7-9	TRBJ1-5	ASSLVVGRGNQPQH
TRBD1	TRBV20-1	TRBJ1-2	SARLIRDRANYGYT
-	TRBV19	TRBJ2-2	ASHGEVGELF
TRBD2	TRBV18	TRBJ2-1	ASSTSGNNEQF
-	TRBV5-6	TRBJ2-5	ASSPLTPQETQY
TRBD2	TRBV5-6	TRBJ2-7	ASSFGLAGGNEQY
-	TRBV13	TRBJ2-3	ASRPVQGRGPDTQY
-	TRBV20-1	TRBJ2-1	SAGALYNEQF
-	TRBV18	TRBJ2-5	ASSPQGETQY
-	TRBV30	TRBJ1-3	AWDVGNTIY
-	TRBV29-1	TRBJ2-1	SYSGHLSSYNEQF
-	TRBV5-1	TRBJ2-7	ASSELRGSYEQY
-	TRBV3-1	TRBJ1-2	ASSQGGRVNGYT
TRBD2	TRBV12-3/TRBV12-4	TRBJ2-1	ASKDRGLATYDFYNEQF
TRBD2	TRBV29-1	TRBJ2-3	SFHSGGGDTQY
-	TRBV7-9	TRBJ2-7	ASSQMTGSEQY
-	TRBV3-1	TRBJ2-5	ASSLGAAAQETQY
-	TRBV30	TRBJ2-7	AWSADEQY
-	TRBV3-1	TRBJ2-7	ASSQSLADPFEQY
-	TRBV14	TRBJ2-7	ASSQDYIHEQY
-	TRBV7-2	TRBJ2-3	ASSPLGLASDTQY
-	TRBV13	TRBJ2-1	ASSIQDSINEQF
TRBD1	TRBV20-1	TRBJ2-3	SAPTLFDRGETDTQY
-	TRBV18	TRBJ1-5	ASSLLEAKPQH
-	TRBV6-5	TRBJ1-2	ASSYSGGGLIYGYT
-	TRBV5-4	TRBJ1-2	ASSLGHNYGYT
-	TRBV30	TRBJ1-2	AWSPGVGYT
TRBD2	TRBV20-1	TRBJ2-7	SAWLAGKYEQY
TRBD2	TRBV14	TRBJ2-3	ASSQGPSGVQDTQY
TRBD1	TRBV9	TRBJ1-1	ASSGGTGGNTEVF